Below are 19 T cell receptor beta chains sequenced from a single sample in a study of blood T cell repertoires in COVID-19. Sequenced by immunoSEQ multiplex PCR; TCRdb stores in-frame clones only, minus some. The sample lists over 100,000 clones; around 73% were seen once. The sequenced sample was peripheral blood. The receptors originated from a man in his 60s with active or convalescent COVID-19.

The chain recombines TRBV10-2 with TRBJ2-1; 10 bases fit TRBD2. Trimming took 6 bases from V and 6 from J; bases not matched to a gene: 8. In germline, CDR1 is WSHSY, CDR2 SAAADI. This CDR3 is built from 15 residues. In DNA form, the CDR3 reads TGCGCCAGCAGCGTCCTAGCGGGAGTGGGCAATGAGCAGTTCTTC. Translation: CASSVLAGVGNEQFF.

V gene TRBV5-5 combines with J gene TRBJ2-5; D not resolved. The CDR3 consists of 15 residues. The V end lost 0 bases, the J end lost 0 bases, and 9 bases lay between the germline ends. The germline gives CDR1 SGHKS, CDR2 YYEKEE (reference sequence). The CDR3 region has the DNA TGTGCCAGCAGCTTGGTGTCTTCGTACCAAGAGACCCAGTACTTC. This sequence encodes CASSLVSSYQETQYF.

The chain joins TRBV7-9 to TRBJ2-3, with D possibly TRBD2 on 5 matching bases. The CDR3 consists of 15 residues. V lost 2 bases, J lost 3 bases, and 12 bases lay in between. Looked up from germline, CDR1 is SEHNR and CDR2 is FQNEAQ (reference sequence). The CDR3 spells CASSLIGVGTDTQYF. In nucleotides, the CDR3 is TGTGCCAGCAGCTTAATCGGGGTCGGGACAGATACGCAGTATTTT.

The J gene is TRBJ2-2, the V gene TRBV7-6, with 10 bases identical to TRBD2. The CDR3 has 17 residues. CDR1 is SGHVS and CDR2 is FNYEAQ in the germline V gene. V lost 1 base to trimming and J lost 5 bases; unmatched junction nucleotides: 7. The chain's CDR3 is CASSLEASGSETGELFF. The CDR3 region has the DNA TGTGCCAGCAGCTTAGAGGCTAGCGGGAGTGAAACCGGGGAGCTGTTTTTT.

The chain links TRBV2 to TRBJ2-1; 10 positions match TRBD2. Per the germline V gene, CDR1 is SNHLY and CDR2 is FYNNEI. J gave up 6 bases and V 8 bases, and 10 bases lay outside the gene matches. The CDR3 has 15 amino acids. The CDR3 DNA sequence: TGTGCCAGCTCCTTCGGCGGACTAGCGGCCAATGAGCAGTTCTTC. Amino acid sequence: CASSFGGLAANEQFF.

The chain employs TRBV13 and TRBJ1-3; D possibly corresponds to TRBD1 (6 bases). V shed 3 bases and J shed 0 bases, with 12 bases lying between them. The CDR3 has 16 residues. CDR1 and CDR2 from the germline V gene are PRHDT and FYEKMQ (reference sequence). The CDR3 DNA reads as TGTGCCAGCAGCTTCAGGACAGCCGACTCTGGAAACACCATATATTTT. It yields the protein CASSFRTADSGNTIYF.

The chain carries TRBV6-5 and TRBJ2-7; D possibly corresponds to TRBD2 (7 bases). The germline V and J ends were trimmed by 7 bases and 2 bases, with 15 bases remaining between them. The CDR3 has 14 amino acids. The germline V gene has CDR1 MNHEY and CDR2 SVGAGI. CDR3 in DNA: TGTGCCAGCATTCAAGGGAGGGACACCTACGAGCAGTACTTC. This gives the protein CASIQGRDTYEQYF.

Written as DNA, the CDR3 is TGCGCCAGCGGTTCGACTAGCGGGGGAACAGATACGCAGTATTTT. Protein product: CASGSTSGGTDTQYF. The chain uses TRBV5-1 and TRBJ2-3; 12 positions match TRBD2. Germline-derived CDR1 and CDR2 are SGHRS and YFSETQ. After removal of 7 bases from V and 3 bases from J, the junction contained 6 bases not matched to a gene. The CDR3 is 15 amino acids.

The V and J genes are TRBV3-1 (or the pseudogene TRBV3-2) and TRBJ2-2, with 13 bases matching TRBD2. The V gene's germline CDR1 is LGHDT and CDR2 YNNKEL (reference sequence). V shed 3 bases and J 5 bases; nucleotides not matched to a gene: 12. The CDR3 length is 19 residues. The CDR3 DNA is TGTGCCAGCAGCCACCAAATCACCGGGACTAGCGGGAAAACCGGGGAGCTGTTTTTT. This gives the protein CASSHQITGTSGKTGELFF.

The chain is built from TRBV20-1 and TRBJ1-1; D is perhaps TRBD1 (5 bases). This CDR3 comprises 11 residues. V was trimmed by 7 bases and J by 0 bases, leaving 6 bases between them. CDR1 is DFQATT, CDR2 SNEGSKA, per germline (reference sequence). CDR3 in amino acids: CSGGVNTEAFF. DNA of the CDR3: TGCAGTGGGGGGGTGAACACTGAAGCTTTCTTT.

V and J are TRBV12-3 or TRBV12-4 and TRBJ2-2; D call uncertain. V was cut by 1 base and J by 6 bases, with 6 bases left in between. This CDR3 is built from 13 residues. The CDR3 protein is CASSLVLAGELFF. Written as DNA, the CDR3 is TGTGCCAGCAGTTTAGTCCTAGCCGGGGAGCTGTTTTTT.

This clone was detected only once. This chain links TRBV6-5 with TRBJ1-6, with D tentatively TRBD1 (5 bases). The length of the CDR3 is 14 residues. Trimming removed 5 bases from V and 7 bases from J, with 12 bases in between. Germline V gene sequence: CDR1 MNHEY, CDR2 SVGAGI. The CDR3 DNA is TGTGCCAGCAGTCCCCCGGGGGTAAATTCACCCCTCCACTTT. This codes for CASSPPGVNSPLHF.

This clone was seen a single time. V usage is TRBV28 and J usage is TRBJ1-5; 8 bases agree with TRBD1. The trim removed 6 bases at V and 2 bases at J, leaving 6 bases unmatched. CDR1 and CDR2 from the germline V gene are MDHEN and SYDVKM. CDR3 length: 15 residues. The CDR3 protein is CASRKTGAGNQPQHF. For the CDR3, the DNA is TGTGCCAGCAGGAAGACAGGGGCCGGCAATCAGCCCCAGCATTTT.

This clone was observed at least ten times. This rearrangement joins TRBV5-6 to TRBJ1-2; 10 bases agree with TRBD1. Losses at the gene ends were 6 bases for V and 4 bases for J; bases not matched to a gene: 9. Germline V gene data show CDR1 as SGHDT and CDR2 as YYEEEE. This CDR3 is 15 amino acids long. This CDR3 is CASTTDRGRSYGYTF. The CDR3 bases are TGTGCCAGCACCACAGACAGGGGGCGTAGCTATGGCTACACCTTC.

This clone was counted a single time. The chain recombines TRBV19 with TRBJ1-5, with 9 bases identical to TRBD1. CDR1 LNHDA and CDR2 SQIVND come from the germline V gene (reference sequence). CDR3 size: 19 residues. With 5 bases clipped from V and 4 bases from J, the junction kept 18 bases outside the gene matches. The CDR3 here is CASSPLTIGTGKRNQPQHF. The CDR3 coding sequence is TGTGCCAGTAGTCCACTCACCATAGGGACAGGGAAAAGGAATCAGCCCCAGCATTTT.

The rearrangement uses TRBV5-5 and TRBJ2-5; D may be TRBD2 (5 bases). Deletions cut 4 bases from V and 4 bases from J, with 14 bases between. This CDR3 has 14 amino acids. Germline CDR1 and CDR2: SGHKS and YYEKEE (reference sequence). Here the CDR3 reads CASSRLGERETQYF. The CDR3 DNA is TGTGCCAGCAGCCGATTGGGAGAAAGAGAGACCCAGTACTTC.

This clone was detected many times. CDR3 sequence (DNA): TGCGCCAGCAGCGAGGCTCGCGGGAGGGCCTACAATGAGCAGTTCTTC. It codes for CASSEARGRAYNEQFF. The chain uses TRBV4-1 and TRBJ2-1, with TRBD2 identical over 9 bases. This CDR3 spans 16 amino acids. CDR1 and CDR2 from the germline V gene are MGHRA and YSYEKL. V shed 5 bases and J 2 bases; nucleotides not matched to a gene: 7.

About this clone itself: Mismatch with germline at one junction end may stem from a read error. Written as DNA, the CDR3 is TGCGCCCGCAGCCGGCTCCCCCGGGTAGGAGAAGTCCTCTACAATGAGCAGTTCTTC. It yields the protein CARSRLPRVGEVLYNEQFF. This chain connects TRBV4-1 to TRBJ2-1; no definite D call. The germline V gene has CDR1 MGHRA and CDR2 YSYEKL. There are 19 residues in the CDR3.

J is TRBJ1-1 and V is TRBV19, with no clear D. The V end lost 4 bases, the J end lost 3 bases, and 9 bases lay between the germline ends. Germline lookup yields CDR1 LNHDA and CDR2 SQIVND (reference sequence). The length of the CDR3 is 13 residues. The CDR3 DNA sequence: TGTGCCAGTAGTACTCAGGTGGACACTGAAGCTTTCTTT. It is translated as CASSTQVDTEAFF.